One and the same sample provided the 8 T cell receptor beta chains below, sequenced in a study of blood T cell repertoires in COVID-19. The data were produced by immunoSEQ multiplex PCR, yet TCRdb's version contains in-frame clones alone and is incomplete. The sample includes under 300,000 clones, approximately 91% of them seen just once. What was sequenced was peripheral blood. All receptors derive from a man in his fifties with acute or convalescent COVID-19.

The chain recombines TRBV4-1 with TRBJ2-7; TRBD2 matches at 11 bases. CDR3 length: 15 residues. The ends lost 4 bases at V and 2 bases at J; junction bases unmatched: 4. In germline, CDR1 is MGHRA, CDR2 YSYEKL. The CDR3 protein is CASSPPGLAAYEQYF. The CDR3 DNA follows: TGCGCCAGCAGCCCTCCGGGACTAGCGGCCTACGAGCAGTACTTC.

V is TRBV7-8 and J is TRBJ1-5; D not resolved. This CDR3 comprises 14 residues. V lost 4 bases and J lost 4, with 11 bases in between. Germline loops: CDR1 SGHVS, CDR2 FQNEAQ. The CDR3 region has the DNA TGTGCCAGCAGCTCCCCGACGGGAAATCAGCCCCAGCATTTT. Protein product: CASSSPTGNQPQHF.

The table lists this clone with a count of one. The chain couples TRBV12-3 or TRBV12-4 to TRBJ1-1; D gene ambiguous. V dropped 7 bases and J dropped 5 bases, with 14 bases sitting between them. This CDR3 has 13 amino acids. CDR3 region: CASTRGRETEAFF. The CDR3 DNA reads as TGTGCCAGCACCCGTGGGCGAGAGACTGAAGCTTTCTTT.

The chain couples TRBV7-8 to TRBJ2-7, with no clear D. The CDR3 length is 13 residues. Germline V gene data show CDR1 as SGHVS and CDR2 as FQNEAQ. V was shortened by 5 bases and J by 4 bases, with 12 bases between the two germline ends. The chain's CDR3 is CASSPGGLYEQYF. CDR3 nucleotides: TGTGCCAGCAGCCCAGGTGGGCTTTACGAGCAGTACTTC.

CDR3 nucleotides: TGTGCCAGCAGCCAAGCAGGGCTCAGCAATCAGCCCCAGCATTTT. Its protein product is CASSQAGLSNQPQHF. The gene calls are TRBV3-1 (or the pseudogene TRBV3-2) and TRBJ1-5, with TRBD1 as a possible D gene (5 bases). This CDR3 spans 15 amino acids. CDR1 and CDR2 from the germline V gene are LGHDT and YNNKEL (reference sequence). V lost 1 base and J 1 base, leaving 8 bases between the germline ends.

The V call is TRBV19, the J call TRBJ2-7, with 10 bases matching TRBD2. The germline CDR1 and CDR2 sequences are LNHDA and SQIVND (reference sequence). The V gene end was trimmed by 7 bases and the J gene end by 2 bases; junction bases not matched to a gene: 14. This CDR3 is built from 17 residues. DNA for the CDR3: TGTGCCAGTAAGGCGGCTAGCGGGGGTCGTAGGACCTACGAGCAGTACTTC. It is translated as CASKAASGGRRTYEQYF.

The CDR3 is CASTTDRGRRSPLHF. CDR3 nucleotide sequence: TGTGCCAGCACTACAGACAGGGGAAGACGGTCACCCCTCCACTTT. V is TRBV2 and J is TRBJ1-6, with 8 nucleotides matching TRBD1. The V and J ends lost 7 bases and 10 bases, in that order; junction bases with no gene match: 12. This CDR3 region has 15 residues. Looked up from germline, CDR1 is SNHLY and CDR2 is FYNNEI.

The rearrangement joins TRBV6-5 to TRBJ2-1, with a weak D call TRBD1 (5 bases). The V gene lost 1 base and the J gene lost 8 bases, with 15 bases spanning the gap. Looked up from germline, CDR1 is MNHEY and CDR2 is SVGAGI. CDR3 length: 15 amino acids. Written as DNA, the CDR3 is TGTGCCAGCAGTTACTTCCGGACAAGGTCGGATGAGCAGTTCTTC. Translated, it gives CASSYFRTRSDEQFF.